Listed here is a single TCR beta chain. Antigen: not known. These data belong to a study of cytomegalovirus exposure and HLA in healthy donors. The PCR used 60 Vbeta and 13 Jbeta primers. The method was immunoSEQ multiplex PCR; TCRdb's version includes in-frame clones alone and lacks a portion of them. The table shows 55,000 to 65,000 clones, with around 80% occurring only once. The germline V gene encodes CDR1 GTSNPN and CDR2 SVGIG (reference sequence). The CDR3 loop spans 14 amino acids. V lost 0 bases to trimming and J lost 5 bases, with 13 bases between them. Points from the study as a whole: Among TCR beta chains, those listed as cytomegalovirus-associated numbered about 160. CMV serostatus was the sole immune exposure data available.

The specimen sequenced was PBMCs. The rearrangement links TRBV30 to TRBJ2-5; D is possibly TRBD1 (5 bases). This sequence originates from a male donor in good health and CMV-seronegative. The CDR3 nucleotides read TGTGCCTGGAGTGTACGAAGGGGTTGGGAGACCCAGTACTTC. Translating gives CAWSVRRGWETQYF. The complete variable domain, with remaining parts taken from reference TRBV30 and TRBJ2-5, reads SQTIHQWPATLVQPVGSPLSLECTVEGTSNPNLYWYRQAAGRGLQLLFYSVGIGQISSEVPQNLSASRPQDRQFILSSKKLLLSDSGFYLCAWSVRRGWETQYFGPGTRLLVL.